This T cell receptor (beta chain) was captured in a study of cytomegalovirus exposure and HLA in healthy donors. Comments on this clone: What it binds is not known.

PCR primers comprised 60 Vbeta and 13 Jbeta primers. The assay was immunoSEQ multiplex PCR, and TCRdb's table has in-frame clones only and misses some. Altogether some 82,000 clones are present, about 88% being singletons, with the ten largest covering roughly 2.3%. Notes on the study in general: According to a later analysis, donors in an Asian-associated ancestry cluster reportedly had fewer N-insertions than the 666-donor mean. Later on, an analysis showed TCR association rates differing by HLA locus, with DRB1 the most and HLA-C the fewest. Segments of the TCR beta V type were, in most cases, productive about 90% or about 30% of the time in an earlier analysis. What a later analysis showed was that several of the most significant clusters appeared linked to common viral pathogens.

This clonotype originated in a woman between 50 and 59 years old in good health and CMV-seronegative. Sequenced input: PBMCs.

The CDR3 nucleotides are TGTGCCTGGAGTGGATCGACCGGGACAGCAAACACTGAAGCTTTCTTT. Protein product: CAWSGSTGTANTEAFF. The chain uses TRBV30 and TRBJ1-1; TRBD1 matches 7 bases. This CDR3 has 16 amino acids. Germline values: CDR1 GTSNPN, CDR2 SVGIG (reference sequence). The V and J ends lost 1 base and 2 bases, in that order; junction bases with no gene match: 10.